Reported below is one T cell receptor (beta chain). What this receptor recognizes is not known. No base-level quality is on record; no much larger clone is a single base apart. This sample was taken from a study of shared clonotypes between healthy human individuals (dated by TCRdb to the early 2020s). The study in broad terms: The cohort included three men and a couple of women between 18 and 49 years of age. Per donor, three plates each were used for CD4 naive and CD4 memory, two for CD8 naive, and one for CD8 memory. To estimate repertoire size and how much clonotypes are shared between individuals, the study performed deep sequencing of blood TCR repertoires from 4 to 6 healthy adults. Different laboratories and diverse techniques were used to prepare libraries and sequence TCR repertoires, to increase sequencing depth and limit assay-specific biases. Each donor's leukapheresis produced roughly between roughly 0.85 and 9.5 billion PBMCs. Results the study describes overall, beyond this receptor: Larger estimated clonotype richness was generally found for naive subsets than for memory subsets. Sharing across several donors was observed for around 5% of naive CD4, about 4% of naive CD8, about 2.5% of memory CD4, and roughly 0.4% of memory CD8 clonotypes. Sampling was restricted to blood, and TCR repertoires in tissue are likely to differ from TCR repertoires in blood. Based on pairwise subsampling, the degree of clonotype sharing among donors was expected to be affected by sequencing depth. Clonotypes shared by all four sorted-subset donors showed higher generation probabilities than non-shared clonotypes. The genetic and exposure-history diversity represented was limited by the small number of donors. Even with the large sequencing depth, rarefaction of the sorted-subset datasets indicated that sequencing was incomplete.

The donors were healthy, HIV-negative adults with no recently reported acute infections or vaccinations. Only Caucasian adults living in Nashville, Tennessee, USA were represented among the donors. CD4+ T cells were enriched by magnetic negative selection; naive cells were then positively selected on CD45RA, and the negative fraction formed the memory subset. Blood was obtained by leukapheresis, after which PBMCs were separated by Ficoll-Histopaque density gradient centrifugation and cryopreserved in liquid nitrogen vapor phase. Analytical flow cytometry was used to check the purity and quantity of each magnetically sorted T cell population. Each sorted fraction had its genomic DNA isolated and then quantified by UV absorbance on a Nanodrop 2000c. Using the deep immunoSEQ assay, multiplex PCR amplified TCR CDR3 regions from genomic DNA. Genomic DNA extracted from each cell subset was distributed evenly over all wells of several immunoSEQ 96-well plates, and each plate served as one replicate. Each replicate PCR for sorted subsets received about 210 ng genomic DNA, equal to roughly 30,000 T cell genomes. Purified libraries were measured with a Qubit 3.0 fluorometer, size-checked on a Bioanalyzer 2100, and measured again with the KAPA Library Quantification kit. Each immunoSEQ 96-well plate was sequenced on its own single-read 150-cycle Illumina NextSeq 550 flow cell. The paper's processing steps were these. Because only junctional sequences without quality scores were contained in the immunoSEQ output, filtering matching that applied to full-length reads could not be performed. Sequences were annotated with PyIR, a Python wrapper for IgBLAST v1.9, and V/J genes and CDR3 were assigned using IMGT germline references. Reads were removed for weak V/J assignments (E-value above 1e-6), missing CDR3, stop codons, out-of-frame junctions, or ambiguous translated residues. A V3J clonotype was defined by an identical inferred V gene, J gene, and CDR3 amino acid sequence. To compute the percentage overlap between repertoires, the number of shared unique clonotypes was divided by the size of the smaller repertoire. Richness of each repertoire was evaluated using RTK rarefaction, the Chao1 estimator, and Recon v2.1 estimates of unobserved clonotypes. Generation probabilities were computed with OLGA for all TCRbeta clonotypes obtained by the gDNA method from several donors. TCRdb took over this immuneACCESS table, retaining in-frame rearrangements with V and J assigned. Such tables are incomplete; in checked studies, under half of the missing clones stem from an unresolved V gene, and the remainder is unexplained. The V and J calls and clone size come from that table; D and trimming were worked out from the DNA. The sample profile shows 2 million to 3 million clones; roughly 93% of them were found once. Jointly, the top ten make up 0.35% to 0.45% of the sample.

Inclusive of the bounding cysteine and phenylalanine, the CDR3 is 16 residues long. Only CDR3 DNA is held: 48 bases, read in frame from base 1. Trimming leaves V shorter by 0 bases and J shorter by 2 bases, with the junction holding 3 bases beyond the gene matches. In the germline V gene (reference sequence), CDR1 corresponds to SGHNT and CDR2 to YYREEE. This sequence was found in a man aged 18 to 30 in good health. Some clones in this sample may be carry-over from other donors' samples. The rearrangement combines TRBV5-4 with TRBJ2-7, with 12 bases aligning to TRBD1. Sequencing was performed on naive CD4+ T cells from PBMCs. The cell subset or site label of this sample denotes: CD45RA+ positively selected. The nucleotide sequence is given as TGTGCCAGCAGCTTGGATTGGGACAGGGGGCCCTACGAGCAGTACTTC. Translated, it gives CASSLDWDRGPYEQYF.